This T cell receptor (beta chain) stems from a study of vaccination effects on CD4 cells after COVID-19. Antigen-specific CD4+ T cells expanded by the ViraFEST assay with viral peptide pools were then sequenced. CD4+ T cell isolation took place after 10 days of culture. Vaccine recipients had no previous SARS-CoV-2 infection; their nucleocapsid antibodies were negative. Cells had half their medium changed to IL-2 medium on days 3 and 7. Germline CDR1 SGHRS, CDR2 YFSETQ. V lost 3 bases to trimming and J lost 2 bases, with 9 bases between them. The CDR3 spans 15 residues. Notes on this clone: Its target is unknown.

The protocol was immunoSEQ multiplex PCR, while the TCRdb copy is restricted to in-frame clones and leaves out a portion. The sample records 20,000 to 25,000 clones, approximately 64% being singletons. Study findings and constraints: Vaccine- and infection-induced clones showed marked clonal contraction late following vaccination.

The chain uses TRBV5-1 and TRBJ2-6; TRBD1 is a possible D gene (6 bases). This specimen consisted of CD4+ T cells from PBMCs cultured with HCoV-NL63 spike peptides, obtained before COVID-19 vaccination. This clonotype was obtained from a human donor who received a COVID-19 vaccine. The CDR3 nucleotides are TGCGCCAGCAGCTACCAGGGGACTGGGGCCAACGTCCTGACTTTC. Translated, it gives CASSYQGTGANVLTF. Using reference TRBV5-1 and TRBJ2-6 for the parts outside the CDR3, the full variable domain is KAGVTQTPRYLIKTRGQQVTLSCSPISGHRSVSWYQQTPGQGLQFLFEYFSETQRNKGNFPGRFSGRQFSNSRSEMNVSTLELGDSALYLCASSYQGTGANVLTFGAGSRLTVL.